This T cell receptor beta chain comes out of a study of OX40 agonist ivuxolimab in advanced cancers. Notes on the study in general: Compared with others, partial responders at 0.1-3.0 mg/kg displayed clonal expansion among the lowest.

In the case of this clone: Its antigen remains unknown.

Profiled with immunoSEQ multiplex PCR; TCRdb holds only in-frame clones, not every one. This table holds about 57,000 clones, about 87% found once. Sequences were derived from CD4+ or CD8+ T cells sorted from blood, sampled in a trial of the OX40 agonist ivuxolimab. This receptor was identified in an adult with an advanced solid tumor such as melanoma, head and neck, liver or kidney cancer.

CDR3 coding DNA: TGTGCCAGCGGCAACAGGGCCACGCTACACGAGCAGTACTTC. Its translation is CASGNRATLHEQYF. The J gene is TRBJ2-7, the V gene TRBV5-7, with D possibly being TRBD1 (6 bases). TRBV5-7 is flagged as an ORF with uncertain function. The CDR3 covers 14 residues. Trimming took off 7 bases at V and 5 bases at J, with 19 bases between the two ends.